Sequencing of this T cell receptor beta chain was carried out in a study of sequential checkpoint blockade in melanoma. For the study at large: First-line arms were nivolumab then ipilimumab, or the reverse, randomized 1:1. Maintenance nivolumab came after either treatment sequence.

The CDR3 has 13 residues. V lost 1 base, J lost 6 bases, and 10 bases lay in between. Germline values: CDR1 SGHRS, CDR2 YFSETQ. The treatment: randomized to nivolumab then ipilimumab (arm A) or the reverse (arm B). No patient had prior DNA-damaging chemotherapy. PBMC sorting kept live CD3+CD8+ cells without CD19 or CD56. TCRdb keeps only in-frame clones here, not all; method: immunoSEQ multiplex PCR. Of some 30,000 clones listed, less than 90% are singletons. The sequence derives from a human donor with melanoma. The chain uses TRBV5-1 and TRBJ1-2, with D possibly being TRBD1 (5 bases). This sample comprised CD8+ T cells sorted from blood (inferred from file names), obtained from a patient given nivolumab and ipilimumab in sequence. The CDR3 region is CASSLTGPDGYTF. Written as DNA, the CDR3 is TGCGCCAGCAGCTTGACAGGTCCGGATGGCTACACCTTC.